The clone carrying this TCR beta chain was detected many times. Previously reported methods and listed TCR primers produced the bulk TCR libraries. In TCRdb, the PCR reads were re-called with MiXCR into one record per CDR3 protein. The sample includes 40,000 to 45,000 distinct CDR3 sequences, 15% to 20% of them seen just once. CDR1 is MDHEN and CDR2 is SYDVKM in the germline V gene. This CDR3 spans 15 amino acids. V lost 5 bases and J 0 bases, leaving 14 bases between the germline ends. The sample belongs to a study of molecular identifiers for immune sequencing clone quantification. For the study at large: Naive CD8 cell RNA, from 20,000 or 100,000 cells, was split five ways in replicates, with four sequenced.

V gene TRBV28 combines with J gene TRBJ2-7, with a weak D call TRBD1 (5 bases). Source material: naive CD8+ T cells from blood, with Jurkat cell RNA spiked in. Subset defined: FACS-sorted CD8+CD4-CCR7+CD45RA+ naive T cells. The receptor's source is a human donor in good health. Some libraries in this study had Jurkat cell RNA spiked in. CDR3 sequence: CASSTGPRVSYEQYF. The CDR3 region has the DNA TGTGCCAGCAGTACCGGTCCCAGGGTCTCCTACGAGCAGTACTTC.